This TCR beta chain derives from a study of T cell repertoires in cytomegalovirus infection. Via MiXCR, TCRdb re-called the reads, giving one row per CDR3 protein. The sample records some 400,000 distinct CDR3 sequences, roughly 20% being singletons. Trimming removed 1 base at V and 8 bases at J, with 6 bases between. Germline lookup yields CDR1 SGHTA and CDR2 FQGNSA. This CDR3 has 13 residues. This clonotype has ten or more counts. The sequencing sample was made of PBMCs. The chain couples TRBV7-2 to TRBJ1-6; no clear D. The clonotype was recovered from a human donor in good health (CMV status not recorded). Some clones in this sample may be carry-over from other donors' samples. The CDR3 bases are TGTGCCAGCAGCTTAGGAGGAGATTCACCCCTCCACTTT. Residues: CASSLGGDSPLHF. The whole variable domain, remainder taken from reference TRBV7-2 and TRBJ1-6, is GAGVSQSPSNKVTEKGKDVELRCDPISGHTALYWYRQSLGQGLEFLIYFQGNSAPDKSGLPSDRFSAERTGGSVSTLTIQRTQQEDSAVYLCASSLGGDSPLHFGNGTRLTVT.